This T cell receptor beta chain was found in a study of OX40 agonist ivuxolimab in advanced cancers. Points from the study as a whole: Still undetermined is the antigen specificity of the expanded peripheral T cells.

Germline CDR1 MDHEN, CDR2 SYDVKM. The CDR3 sequence is 15 residues long. The V segment lost 7 bases and the J segment 6 bases; nucleotides outside the gene matches: 11. Autoimmune disease history or systemic immunosuppression excluded patients. This clone came up once. Antigen: not known. Libraries were prepared by immunoSEQ multiplex PCR; TCRdb keeps only in-frame clonotypes and omits some of them. Of 75,000 to 95,000 clones in the sample, 80% to 90% were seen once. The chain is built from TRBV28 and TRBJ2-1; 8 bases fit TRBD2. The source was CD4+ or CD8+ T cells sorted from blood, collected in a trial of the OX40 agonist ivuxolimab. The sequence was collected from an adult with an advanced solid tumor such as melanoma, head and neck, liver or kidney cancer. As DNA, the CDR3 is TGTGCCAGCACTATCACCGGACTAGCTGTCAATGAGCAGTTCTTC. Residues: CASTITGLAVNEQFF.